This T cell receptor (beta chain) is drawn from a study of circulating and synovial CD4+ cells in juvenile arthritis. The table came from immunoSEQ multiplex PCR; TCRdb's copy has only in-frame clones and leaves some out. Of about 32,000 clones in the sample, around 96% were seen once. General study points: These blood cells shared more CDR3 sequences with synovium than bulk blood. These repertoires were less diverse than bulk blood CD4 repertoires.

This clone was found once. The antigen remains unidentified. There are 16 residues in the CDR3. V lost 0 bases to trimming and J lost 2 bases, with 14 bases between them. CDR1 and CDR2 (germline): LGHNA, YNFKEQ. Material for sequencing was CD4+ T cells from blood. The chain is built from TRBV4-2 and TRBJ2-7, with D possibly matching TRBD2 (7 bases). The sequence came from a human donor with juvenile idiopathic arthritis. The CDR3 DNA reads as TGTGCCAGCAGCCAAGAGCCATTGGGGGGGCCCTACGAGCAGTACTTC. Translation gives CASSQEPLGGPYEQYF.